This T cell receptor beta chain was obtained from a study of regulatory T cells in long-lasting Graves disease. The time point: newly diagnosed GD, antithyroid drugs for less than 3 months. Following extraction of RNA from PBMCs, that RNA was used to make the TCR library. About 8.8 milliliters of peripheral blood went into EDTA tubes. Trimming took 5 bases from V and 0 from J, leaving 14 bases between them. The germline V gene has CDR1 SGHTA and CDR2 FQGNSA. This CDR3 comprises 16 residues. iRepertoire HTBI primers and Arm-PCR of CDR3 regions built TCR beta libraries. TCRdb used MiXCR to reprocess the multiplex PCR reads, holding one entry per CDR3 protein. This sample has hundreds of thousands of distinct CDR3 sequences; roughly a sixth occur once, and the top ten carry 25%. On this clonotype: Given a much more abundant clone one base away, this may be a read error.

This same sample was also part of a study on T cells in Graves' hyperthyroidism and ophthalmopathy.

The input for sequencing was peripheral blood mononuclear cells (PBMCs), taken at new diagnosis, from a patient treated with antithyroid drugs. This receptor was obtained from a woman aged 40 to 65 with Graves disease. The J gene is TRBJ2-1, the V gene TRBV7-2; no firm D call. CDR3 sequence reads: CASSPTSAGSYNEQFF. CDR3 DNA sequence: TGTGCCAGCAGCCCTACCTCAGCAGGCTCCTACAATGAGCAGTTCTTC.